The 31 T cell receptor beta chains listed next were all sequenced from one sample in a study of neurological immune-mediated disorders (dated by TCRdb to about 2019). Receptor libraries were prepared by 5' RACE. Sequencing instrument: Illumina HiSeq 2500. The public reads were reprocessed in TCRdb via fastp at Q25 and MiXCR, keeping in-frame beta chains. CDR3 protein duplicates are merged, each entry listing the most common genes and DNA. The sample profile shows about 66,000 distinct CDR3 sequences; almost 4% of them were found once. In total, the top ten clones hold 1.3% of the sample. Material for sequencing was PBMCs. The receptor set was obtained from a young man with multiple sclerosis.

This clonotype was detected ten times or more. The chain uses TRBV9 and TRBJ1-2, with D unresolved. The germline V and J ends were trimmed by 0 bases and 3 bases, with 12 bases remaining between them. CDR1 and CDR2 from the germline V gene are SGDLS and YYNGEE. The CDR3 is made up of 15 amino acids. CDR3 nucleotide sequence: TGTGCCAGCAGCGTAGGGGCAGTACTTCACTATGGCTACACCTTC. Its translation: CASSVGAVLHYGYTF.

A few counts support this clonotype. At one end the junction does not follow the germline gene, possibly because of a read error. V usage is TRBV4-3 and J usage is TRBJ2-5; 9 nucleotides agree with TRBD2. Germline CDR1 is LGHNA and CDR2 is YSLEER. This CDR3 has 16 residues. The CDR3 is CASSQDPAGGPQTQYF. DNA for the CDR3: TGCGCCAGCAGCCAAGATCCCGCGGGGGGGCCGCAGACCCAGTACTTT.

This clonotype was detected many times. J is TRBJ2-1 and V is TRBV20-1, with D perhaps given as TRBD1 or TRBD2 (6 bases each). With 0 bases removed from V and 1 base from J, the gap between germline ends came to 10 bases. The CDR3 consists of 15 residues. The germline CDR1 and CDR2 sequences are DFQATT and SNEGSKA (reference sequence). CDR3 protein: CSARDEGGSYNEQFF. The CDR3 coding sequence is TGCAGTGCTAGAGATGAGGGGGGTTCCTACAATGAGCAGTTCTTC.

This clonotype was found many times. V gene TRBV3-1 combines with J gene TRBJ2-7; maybe TRBD1 (6 bases). CDR1 and CDR2 (germline): LGHDT, YNNKEL (reference sequence). CDR3 size: 15 residues. The V gene lost 2 bases and the J gene lost 6 bases, with 17 bases spanning the gap. The CDR3 nucleotides read TGTGCCAGCAGCCAAAGGCCGACGGACAGCGTCGAGCAGTACTTC. This translates into CASSQRPTDSVEQYF.

The J gene is TRBJ2-7, the V gene TRBV27; D not certain. The CDR3 runs 12 residues. V gave up 5 bases and J gave up 9 bases, with 14 bases separating them. Germline V gene data show CDR1 as MNHEY and CDR2 as SMNVEV (reference sequence). CDR3 sequence (DNA): TGTGCCAGCAGTGGAATCCTCGGAAGGCAGTACTTC. Translating gives CASSGILGRQYF.

This clonotype was counted many times. The chain joins TRBV6-1 to TRBJ1-4; weak D call: TRBD1 (5 bases). Trimming pared 2 bases from V and 8 bases from J, leaving 21 bases between. Germline CDR1 MNHNS, CDR2 SASEGT. The CDR3 is made up of 17 amino acids. The CDR3 region is CASSEPLILGLEEKLFF. The CDR3 bases are TGTGCCAGCAGTGAACCCCTTATTCTGGGGCTCGAAGAAAAACTGTTTTTT.

This clonotype appeared many times. The chain carries TRBV7-2 and TRBJ2-3; D gene unclear. The CDR3 is 14 residues long. Germline CDR1 is SGHTA and CDR2 is FQGNSA. Trimming shortened V by 5 bases and J by 1 base, and 10 bases separated the two germline ends. The CDR3 DNA reads TGTGCCAGCAGCCCGTCGCCAGGCACAGATACGCAGTATTTT. Translation: CASSPSPGTDTQYF.

This chain joins TRBV7-9 and TRBJ1-1; unclear D gene. The CDR3 runs 14 residues. V was clipped by 3 bases and J by 3 bases, with 11 bases between them. Germline V CDR1 and CDR2: SEHNR, FQNEAQ (reference sequence). The CDR3 loop is CASSFYGRDTEAFF. In DNA, the CDR3 is TGTGCCAGCAGCTTCTACGGAAGGGACACTGAAGCTTTCTTT.

This clonotype was counted many times. The chain combines TRBV29-1 with TRBJ2-1, with 10 bases matching TRBD2. Germline loops: CDR1 SQVTM, CDR2 ANQGSEA. This CDR3 is 17 amino acids long. The V and J ends lost 1 base and 0 bases, in that order; junction bases with no gene match: 6. CDR3: CSVEGASGGPSYNEQFF. The DNA of the CDR3 is TGCAGCGTTGAAGGGGCTAGCGGGGGACCCTCCTACAATGAGCAGTTCTTC.

There are many counts of this clonotype. This chain uses TRBV4-2 with TRBJ1-2, with a possible D match to TRBD1 (5 bases). Germline V gene data show CDR1 as LGHNA and CDR2 as YNFKEQ. This CDR3 contains 17 residues. Trimming cost V 0 bases and J 3 bases, with 17 bases left between them. The DNA for the CDR3 is TGTGCCAGCAGCCAAGAGATTTCGGTTTGGGGGGACTATGGCTACACCTTC. Translating gives CASSQEISVWGDYGYTF.

At least ten counts were recorded for this clonotype. The V and J genes are TRBV5-1 and TRBJ2-3; weak D call: TRBD2 (6 bases). CDR3 length: 14 amino acids. Per germline, CDR1 SGHRS and CDR2 YFSETQ. Trimming took 4 bases from V and 2 from J, leaving 11 bases between them. The CDR3 DNA reads as TGCGCCAGCAGCCCACGGGAGCTCACAGATACGCAGTATTTT. Its protein is CASSPRELTDTQYF.

This clonotype has a count of ten or more. The V gene is TRBV5-1, the J gene TRBJ2-2; unclear D gene. The CDR3 is 13 residues long. Per the germline V gene, CDR1 is SGHRS and CDR2 is YFSETQ. V was cut by 7 bases and J by 4 bases, with 11 bases left in between. CDR3 residues: CASHEIPTGELFF. In nucleotides, the CDR3 is TGCGCCAGCCACGAGATCCCCACCGGGGAGCTGTTTTTT. Together with reference TRBV5-1 and TRBJ2-2, the CDR3 gives the full variable domain: KAGVTQTPRYLIKTRGQQVTLSCSPISGHRSVSWYQQTPGQGLQFLFEYFSETQRNKGNFPGRFSGRQFSNSRSEMNVSTLELGDSALYLCASHEIPTGELFFGEGSRLTVL.

The table lists this clonotype with many counts. This chain uses TRBV6-6 with TRBJ2-5; 12 positions agree with TRBD1. The CDR3 has 15 amino acids. The V segment lost 2 bases and the J segment 5 bases; nucleotides outside the gene matches: 3. Germline lookup yields CDR1 MNHNY and CDR2 SVGAGI (reference sequence). This chain's CDR3 is CASSYGTGGRETQYF. The CDR3 DNA is TGTGCCAGCAGTTACGGGACAGGGGGCCGGGAGACCCAGTACTTC.

This clonotype was recorded many times. The rearrangement uses TRBV7-2 and TRBJ2-1; D may be TRBD1 or TRBD2 (5 bases each). CDR3 length equals 14 residues. The germline CDR1 and CDR2 sequences are SGHTA and FQGNSA. The ends were cut back, 3 bases at V and 4 bases at J, with 10 bases in the middle. CDR3 residues: CASSFLGPYNEQFF. In nucleotides, the CDR3 is TGTGCCAGCAGCTTTTTGGGACCTTACAATGAGCAGTTCTTC.

The sample holds many counts of this clonotype. This chain uses TRBV20-1 with TRBJ1-1; tentative D call: TRBD1 (6 bases). Germline CDR1 DFQATT, CDR2 SNEGSKA (reference sequence). The CDR3 contains 13 residues. Trimming cost V 8 bases and J 5 bases, with 18 bases left between them. The CDR3 coding sequence is TGCAGTACCCGGGGGGGGGCGGATACTGAAGCTTTCTTT. It translates to CSTRGGADTEAFF.

This clonotype was observed many times. The rearrangement joins TRBV5-1 to TRBJ1-1, with D hard to call. The CDR3 runs 19 residues. Germline assignment: CDR1 SGHRS and CDR2 YFSETQ. V was trimmed by 2 bases and J by 0 bases, leaving 23 bases between them. The chain's CDR3 is CASSFVGIGFGRLNTEAFF. The CDR3 DNA reads TGCGCCAGCAGCTTTGTGGGTATCGGATTCGGACGGTTGAACACTGAAGCTTTCTTT.

This clonotype was seen many times. The chain employs TRBV20-1 and TRBJ2-3; D not certain. V was cut by 6 bases and J by 2 bases, with 12 bases left in between. The CDR3 runs 13 residues. Germline V gene sequence: CDR1 DFQATT, CDR2 SNEGSKA (reference sequence). CDR3 sequence: CSAARYSTDTQYF. CDR3 bases: TGCAGTGCCGCTAGGTATTCCACAGATACGCAGTATTTT.

This clonotype was seen at least ten times. This chain uses TRBV7-2 with TRBJ2-2, with D unclear. Deletions cut 5 bases from V and 0 bases from J, with 7 bases between. Germline CDR1 is SGHTA and CDR2 is FQGNSA. CDR3 length equals 14 residues. CDR3 residues: CASSTFANTGELFF. As DNA, the CDR3 is TGTGCCAGCAGCACCTTCGCGAACACCGGGGAGCTGTTTTTT.

This clonotype occurred many times. The rearrangement joins TRBV7-2 to TRBJ2-5; D gene unclear. The germline V gene has CDR1 SGHTA and CDR2 FQGNSA. This CDR3 region has 14 residues. The V end was cut by 4 bases, the J end by 0 bases, with 9 bases between. The CDR3: CASSSAMYQETQYF. The DNA of the CDR3 is TGTGCCAGCAGCTCCGCAATGTACCAAGAGACCCAGTACTTC.

This clonotype was counted many times. The chain is built from TRBV20-1 and TRBJ2-1; 10 bases agree with TRBD1. The CDR3 sequence is 14 residues long. The junction had 6 bases not matched to a gene; V was cut back by 5 bases and J by 5 bases. The germline gives CDR1 DFQATT, CDR2 SNEGSKA (reference sequence). The CDR3 spells CSALSGTGDNEQFF. The CDR3, as DNA: TGCAGTGCTCTCTCCGGGACAGGGGACAATGAGCAGTTCTTC.

In this sample, this clonotype turned up many times. The chain is built from TRBV6-5 and TRBJ2-2; the D gene is possibly TRBD2 (6 bases). The germline V gene encodes CDR1 MNHEY and CDR2 SVGAGI. The CDR3 extends over 14 amino acids. Trimming removed 6 bases at V and 7 bases at J, with 15 bases between. The CDR3 loop reads CASRTGGAGGELFF. The DNA for the CDR3 is TGTGCCAGCAGAACAGGCGGGGCGGGCGGGGAGCTGTTTTTT.

In this sample, this clonotype turned up many times. The chain carries TRBV5-1 and TRBJ2-5; 11 nucleotides agree with TRBD2. The germline CDR1 and CDR2 sequences are SGHRS and YFSETQ. This CDR3 comprises 16 residues. The V gene end was trimmed by 3 bases and the J gene end by 3 bases; junction bases not matched to a gene: 7. CDR3 coding DNA: TGCGCCAGCAGCTCAGGGACTAGCGGCTTCAAAGAGACCCAGTACTTC. The encoded protein is CASSSGTSGFKETQYF.

The sample holds many counts of this clonotype. V usage is TRBV7-9 and J usage is TRBJ2-5; the D is unclear. This CDR3 region has 12 residues. Germline CDR1 reads SEHNR; CDR2 reads FQNEAQ (reference sequence). V was trimmed by 5 bases and J by 1 base, leaving 5 bases between them. CDR3 DNA sequence: TGTGCCAGCAGCCGACCCCAAGAGACCCAGTACTTC. Amino acid sequence: CASSRPQETQYF.

This clonotype showed up many times. The chain has TRBV12-3 or TRBV12-4 and TRBJ2-3; 7 bases match TRBD2. After removal of 8 bases from V and 1 base from J, the junction contained 12 bases not matched to a gene. This CDR3 spans 16 amino acids. DNA for the CDR3: TGTGCCAGCCACGCTGCTCGGGGGGTCGGCACAGATACGCAGTATTTT. Translating gives CASHAARGVGTDTQYF.

This clonotype was found many times. The V gene is TRBV11-2, the J gene TRBJ1-3; D gene unclear. Germline loops: CDR1 SGHAT, CDR2 FQNNGV. The CDR3 totals 14 residues. Trimming pared 5 bases from V and 0 bases from J, leaving 8 bases between. The CDR3, as DNA: TGTGCCAGCAGCCTCCCTGCCTCTGGAAACACCATATATTTT. It specifies CASSLPASGNTIYF. Combining the CDR3 with reference TRBV11-2 and TRBJ1-3 gives the whole variable domain EAGVAQSPRYKIIEKRQSVAFWCNPISGHATLYWYQQILGQGPKLLIQFQNNGVVDDSQLPKDRFSAERLKGVDSTLKIQPAKLEDSAVYLCASSLPASGNTIYFGEGSWLTVV.

The table lists this clonotype with a few counts. The gene calls are TRBV5-1 and TRBJ1-1; D may be TRBD1 (5 bases). This CDR3 comprises 13 residues. From germline, CDR1 is SGHRS and CDR2 YFSETQ. V was pared by 4 bases and J by 10 bases, with 17 bases between. CDR3 DNA: TGCGCCAGCAGCGCGGGACTTCCCGCAACAGCTTTCTTT. It yields the protein CASSAGLPATAFF.

This clonotype was found many times. The V and J genes are TRBV9 and TRBJ2-1; 11 positions match TRBD2. V was clipped by 4 bases and J by 2 bases; unmatched bases: 8. Germline V gene sequence: CDR1 SGDLS, CDR2 YYNGEE. The CDR3 has 17 residues. CDR3 DNA: TGTGCCAGCAGCACGCGGATAGCGGGGGGGCCCTACAATGAGCAGTTCTTC. It codes for CASSTRIAGGPYNEQFF.

In this sample, this clonotype turned up many times. One end of the junction varies from germline; a read error may be responsible. V is TRBV10-3 and J is TRBJ2-7; TRBD2 matches at 9 bases. Germline CDR1 is ENHRY and CDR2 is SYGVKD. The CDR3 runs 16 residues. The CDR3 loop is CAISEPERGASREQCF. The CDR3 DNA reads as TGTGCCATCAGTGAGCCAGAGCGGGGGGCTTCTCGTGAGCAGTGCTTC.

This clonotype was observed at least ten times. The genes are TRBV5-1 and TRBJ1-2; tentative D call: TRBD1 (6 bases). This CDR3 contains 13 residues. The germline gives CDR1 SGHRS, CDR2 YFSETQ. V was shortened by 2 bases and J by 6 bases, with 11 bases between the two germline ends. The CDR3 spells CASSFFGGNGYTF. Here the CDR3 DNA reads TGCGCCAGCAGCTTTTTTGGGGGCAATGGCTACACCTTC.

This clonotype was recorded many times. This chain joins TRBV27 and TRBJ2-7, with D tentatively TRBD2 (6 bases). The CDR3 spans 15 residues. Germline assignment: CDR1 MNHEY and CDR2 SMNVEV (reference sequence). Trimming took 8 bases from V and 0 from J, leaving 17 bases between them. In DNA, the CDR3 is TGTGCCAGCGCCCAAAGGGGACTGCTCTCCTACGAGCAGTACTTC. It codes for CASAQRGLLSYEQYF.

In this sample, this clonotype turned up many times. The chain joins TRBV5-1 to TRBJ2-1, with 8 positions matching TRBD1. There are 14 residues in the CDR3. Germline values: CDR1 SGHRS, CDR2 YFSETQ. V lost 2 bases and J lost 3; bases outside the gene matches: 1. CDR3 DNA sequence: TGCGCCAGCAGCTTAGGGACAGGCTACAATGAGCAGTTCTTC. Amino acids: CASSLGTGYNEQFF. Full variable domain (outside the CDR3, taken from reference TRBV5-1 and TRBJ2-1): KAGVTQTPRYLIKTRGQQVTLSCSPISGHRSVSWYQQTPGQGLQFLFEYFSETQRNKGNFPGRFSGRQFSNSRSEMNVSTLELGDSALYLCASSLGTGYNEQFFGPGTRLTVL.